These 8 T cell receptor beta chains were sequenced from one sample in a study of cytomegalovirus exposure and HLA in healthy donors. PCR used 60 Vbeta primers and 13 Jbeta primers. Method: immunoSEQ multiplex PCR; TCRdb's copy keeps in-frame clones and lacks some. The sample holds about 35,000 clones. The sequenced material came from PBMCs. These receptor sequences come from a woman in her thirties or forties in good health and CMV-seropositive.

The rearrangement uses TRBV6-1 and TRBJ2-1; 7 bases are shared with TRBD1. Germline V gene lookup returns CDR1 MNHNS and CDR2 SASEGT. The junction had 6 bases not matched to a gene; V was cut back by 2 bases and J by 5 bases. This CDR3 region has 15 residues. CDR3 sequence (DNA): TGTGCCAGCAGTGAAATCGGGACAGCCGACAATGAGCAGTTCTTC. Its protein is CASSEIGTADNEQFF.

The rearrangement joins TRBV27 to TRBJ1-5; 7 bases are a match to TRBD1. The CDR3 is made up of 18 amino acids. V gave up 2 bases and J gave up 0 bases; unmatched junction bases: 10. Per germline, CDR1 MNHEY and CDR2 SMNVEV (reference sequence). The CDR3 nucleotides are TGTGCCAGCAGTTTACTTCACCCCAGGGGGAATAGCAATCAGCCCCAGCATTTT. This sequence encodes CASSLLHPRGNSNQPQHF.

V gene TRBV7-6 combines with J gene TRBJ2-4; perhaps TRBD1 as D (5 bases). CDR1 is SGHVS and CDR2 is FNYEAQ in the germline V gene. Between the trimmed V and J ends, which lost 1 base and 7 bases, there was a span of 8 bases. This CDR3 is built from 13 residues. In DNA, the CDR3 is TGTGCCAGCAGCTTAGGGGGCCTGAACATTCAGTACTTC. Translation gives CASSLGGLNIQYF.

The V and J genes are TRBV19 and TRBJ2-3; no reliable D call. Trimming shortened V by 3 bases and J by 1 base, and 5 bases separated the two germline ends. CDR1 LNHDA and CDR2 SQIVND come from the germline V gene (reference sequence). The CDR3 is 13 amino acids. CDR3 in amino acids: CASSMSGTDTQYF. CDR3 nucleotide sequence: TGTGCCAGTAGTATGTCAGGCACAGATACGCAGTATTTT.

The rearrangement uses TRBV5-4 and TRBJ2-7; 7 bases are a match to TRBD2. CDR3 length equals 14 residues. V lost 3 bases to trimming and J lost 0 bases; unmatched junction nucleotides: 3. CDR1 SGHNT and CDR2 YYREEE come from the germline V gene (reference sequence). The CDR3 reads CASSSRTSSYEQYF. The CDR3 coding sequence is TGTGCCAGCAGCTCCAGGACTAGCTCCTACGAGCAGTACTTC.

This chain connects TRBV29-1 to TRBJ1-2, with 7 bases aligning to TRBD1. Per germline, CDR1 SQVTM and CDR2 ANQGSEA. After removal of 6 bases from V and 6 bases from J, the junction contained 16 bases not matched to a gene. The CDR3 consists of 15 residues. The CDR3 spells CSVPSPGQLFDGYTF. The CDR3 DNA sequence: TGCAGCGTACCATCTCCGGGACAGCTTTTTGATGGCTACACCTTC.

V and J are TRBV4-1 and TRBJ1-2; D unclear. The CDR3 runs to 14 residues. The germline CDR1 and CDR2 sequences are MGHRA and YSYEKL. Trimming cost V 0 bases and J 4 bases, with 9 bases left between them. CDR3 in amino acids: CASSQEDRGYGYTF. CDR3 DNA: TGCGCCAGCAGCCAAGAAGACCGGGGCTATGGCTACACCTTC.

The chain has TRBV30 and TRBJ2-5, with 10 bases matching TRBD1. CDR1 and CDR2 (germline): GTSNPN, SVGIG (reference sequence). V dropped 1 base and J dropped 8; count of bases not matched to a gene: 7. The CDR3 is 14 residues long. The CDR3 DNA reads TGTGCCTGGAGTGCCCCGGGACAGGGGATAACCCAGTACTTC. Its translation is CAWSAPGQGITQYF.